The 26 T cell receptor beta chains reported below all come from one sample, sequenced in a study of blood T cell repertoires in COVID-19. The method was immunoSEQ multiplex PCR; TCRdb's version includes in-frame clones alone and lacks a portion of them. The table lists some 350,000 clones, roughly 87% of them singletons, with just under 3% in the top ten. The sequencing sample was made of PBMCs or T cells enriched from blood (not recorded which). These receptors came from a woman aged 25-40 years who had recovered from COVID-19.

The chain employs TRBV3-1 (or the pseudogene TRBV3-2) and TRBJ2-1; D remains unclear. Germline V CDR1 and CDR2: LGHDT, YNNKEL (reference sequence). V was shortened by 2 bases and J by 6 bases, with 5 bases between the two germline ends. This CDR3 region has 12 residues. DNA for the CDR3: TGTGCCAGCAGCCAAATCGGCAATGAGCAGTTCTTC. It translates to CASSQIGNEQFF.

The rearrangement uses TRBV10-1 and TRBJ2-3, with D perhaps matching TRBD2 (5 bases). The germline gives CDR1 WNHNN, CDR2 SYGVQD (reference sequence). V lost 0 bases and J lost 6, with 10 bases in between. This CDR3 comprises 14 residues. For the CDR3, the DNA is TGCGCCAGCAGTGAGTCGGGCAGAGGGGATACGCAGTATTTT. It yields the protein CASSESGRGDTQYF.

CDR3 in amino acids: CASSPGLAGIYEQYF. The DNA for the CDR3 is TGTGCCAGCAGCCCGGGACTAGCGGGGATCTACGAGCAGTACTTC. The V call is TRBV4-2, the J call TRBJ2-7; 13 nucleotides agree with TRBD2. Losses at the gene ends were 4 bases for V and 3 bases for J; bases not matched to a gene: 3. From germline, CDR1 is LGHNA and CDR2 YNFKEQ. The CDR3 sequence is 15 residues long.

The chain has TRBV7-3 and TRBJ1-6, with 11 bases that match TRBD1. Trimming at V came to 5 bases and at J to 10 bases, leaving 4 bases not matched to a gene. The CDR3 sequence is 14 residues long. Germline assignment: CDR1 SGHTA and CDR2 FQGTGA. CDR3 in DNA: TGTGCCAGCAGCCCGGGACAGGGGGTCTCACCCCTCCACTTT. It translates to CASSPGQGVSPLHF. Variable domain in full (rest from reference TRBV7-3 and TRBJ1-6): GAGVSQTPSNKVTEKGKYVELRCDPISGHTALYWYRQSLGQGPEFLIYFQGTGAADDSGLPNDRFFAVRPEGSVSTLKIQRTERGDSAVYLCASSPGQGVSPLHFGNGTRLTVT.

This clone showed up just once. CDR3 DNA sequence: TGTGCCAGCAGGGAGGGACAGGGGCTCGCTCATGGCTACACCTTC. It is translated as CASREGQGLAHGYTF. V is TRBV2 and J is TRBJ1-2; 10 nucleotides agree with TRBD1. Trimming at V came to 6 bases and at J to 6 bases, leaving 10 bases not matched to a gene. CDR1 is SNHLY, CDR2 FYNNEI, per germline. This CDR3 spans 15 amino acids.

V gene TRBV19 combines with J gene TRBJ1-5; TRBD1 might be the D (6 bases). This CDR3 contains 17 residues. The ends were cut back, 0 bases at V and 1 base at J, with 13 bases in the middle. Per germline, CDR1 LNHDA and CDR2 SQIVND (reference sequence). CDR3 bases: TGTGCCAGTAGTATAGATCCCACAGGGACAAGCAATCAGCCCCAGCATTTT. It codes for CASSIDPTGTSNQPQHF.

The rearrangement joins TRBV4-2 to TRBJ1-5, with D unclear. V lost 4 bases, J lost 5 bases, and 9 bases lay in between. CDR1 is LGHNA and CDR2 is YNFKEQ in the germline V gene. This CDR3 is 13 amino acids long. CDR3 nucleotide sequence: TGTGCCAGCAGCCCGCGGGAGGATCAGCCCCAGCATTTT. This gives the protein CASSPREDQPQHF.

The rearrangement joins TRBV5-1 to TRBJ2-7; 7 bases align to TRBD2. Germline loops: CDR1 SGHRS, CDR2 YFSETQ. The CDR3 runs to 18 residues. V trimming: 0 bases; J trimming: 2 bases; junction bases outside the gene matches: 14. DNA for the CDR3: TGCGCCAGCAGCTTGGTTGTGGCGGGGGTCTTGATGGCCTACGAGCAGTACTTC. Its protein product is CASSLVVAGVLMAYEQYF.

This rearrangement joins TRBV23-1 to TRBJ2-7; D is possibly TRBD2 (6 bases). TRBV23-1 is given ORF status, its function remaining uncertain. The V end lost 6 bases, the J end lost 4 bases, and 13 bases lay between the germline ends. The CDR3 loop spans 13 amino acids. In DNA, the CDR3 is TGCGCCAGCAGCAAAAAGGAGGGGTACGAGCAGTACTTC. This translates into CASSKKEGYEQYF.

The chain combines TRBV27 with TRBJ2-1, with 11 positions matching TRBD1. The CDR3 runs to 14 residues. V was pared by 5 bases and J by 6 bases, with 3 bases of the junction left unmatched. CDR1 is MNHEY and CDR2 is SMNVEV in the germline V gene (reference sequence). The CDR3 loop is CASSTGTGGNEQFF. CDR3 in DNA: TGTGCCAGCAGTACGGGGACAGGGGGCAATGAGCAGTTCTTC.

This chain uses TRBV13 with TRBJ2-7; D is perhaps TRBD2 (5 bases). CDR1 is PRHDT and CDR2 is FYEKMQ in the germline V gene (reference sequence). The germline V and J ends were trimmed by 5 bases and 4 bases, with 6 bases remaining between them. This CDR3 contains 11 residues. Written as DNA, the CDR3 is TGTGCCAGCAGCCGCGGGTACGAGCAGTACTTC. Amino acid sequence: CASSRGYEQYF.

The gene calls are TRBV28 and TRBJ2-2; D perhaps matches TRBD2 (7 bases). The CDR3 length is 15 residues. Trimming cost V 2 bases and J 4 bases, with 11 bases left between them. Germline CDR1 reads MDHEN; CDR2 reads SYDVKM. CDR3 sequence (DNA): TGTGCCAGCAGTTTAGGGGGGGCGAGCACCGGGGAGCTGTTTTTT. It specifies CASSLGGASTGELFF.

A single count supports this clone. The genes are TRBV28 and TRBJ2-7; tentatively, D is TRBD1 (6 bases). Germline CDR1 MDHEN, CDR2 SYDVKM. V was clipped by 4 bases and J by 13 bases, with 26 bases between them. The CDR3 has 15 amino acids. DNA of the CDR3: TGTGCCAGCAGTTCCCCACAGGGAGCCTTGTCAACCCACTACTTC. Its protein is CASSSPQGALSTHYF.

This clone occurred a few times. The chain is built from TRBV3-1 (or the pseudogene TRBV3-2) and TRBJ1-1, with 10 bases fitting TRBD1. The CDR3 is made up of 15 amino acids. Germline V gene sequence: CDR1 LGHDT, CDR2 YNNKEL (reference sequence). The V gene end was trimmed by 3 bases and the J gene end by 1 base; junction bases not matched to a gene: 2. For the CDR3, the DNA is TGTGCCAGCAGCCAGAGGGACAGGGGGAACACTGAAGCTTTCTTT. Translated: CASSQRDRGNTEAFF.

The chain has TRBV2 and TRBJ2-6; no definite D call. The CDR3 spans 15 residues. V was trimmed by 10 bases and J by 13 bases, leaving 26 bases between them. The germline gives CDR1 SNHLY, CDR2 FYNNEI. CDR3 loop: CATTTNPSGPSVLTF. The CDR3 DNA sequence: TGTGCCACCACGACGAACCCCTCTGGGCCAAGTGTCCTGACTTTC.

Regarding this clone: Germline and junction disagree at one end, which may indicate a read error. The chain combines TRBV9 with TRBJ2-1; TRBD2 might be the D (6 bases). Germline V lookup: CDR1 SGDLS, CDR2 YYNGEE. The CDR3 runs to 12 residues. In DNA form, the CDR3 reads TGTGCCAGCAGCGCGGACTACAGTGAGCAGTTCTTC. Protein sequence: CASSADYSEQFF.

Points on this clone: At the DNA level, this CDR3 is encoded by other sequences in the same sample as well. The chain has TRBV3-1 (or the pseudogene TRBV3-2) and TRBJ2-7; tentative D call: TRBD1 (5 bases). V was shortened by 1 base and J by 3 bases, with 7 bases between the two germline ends. The CDR3 spans 13 residues. In germline, CDR1 is LGHDT, CDR2 YNNKEL (reference sequence). In DNA, the CDR3 is TGTGCCAGCAGCCAAGCAGGGTACTACGAGCAGTACTTC. Translating it yields CASSQAGYYEQYF.

The chain employs TRBV2 and TRBJ2-1; D is perhaps TRBD1 (7 bases). The germline gives CDR1 SNHLY, CDR2 FYNNEI. This CDR3 spans 14 amino acids. Trimming stripped 10 bases from V and 4 bases from J, with 17 bases between. CDR3 protein: CATQGGLIYNEQFF. CDR3 in DNA: TGTGCCACCCAGGGGGGACTTATATACAATGAGCAGTTCTTC.

This chain links TRBV28 with TRBJ2-3, with D possibly being TRBD1 (5 bases). Deletions cut 7 bases from V and 4 bases from J, with 6 bases between. Germline V CDR1 and CDR2: MDHEN, SYDVKM. This CDR3 is built from 11 residues. Written as DNA, the CDR3 is TGTGCCAGCATCAGGGCAGATACGCAGTATTTT. Translated: CASIRADTQYF.

On this clone: This sample also contains other DNA sequences that code for the same CDR3. The gene calls are TRBV5-1 and TRBJ1-2, with TRBD1 matching 10 bases. Germline values: CDR1 SGHRS, CDR2 YFSETQ. The trim removed 0 bases at V and 4 bases at J, leaving 0 bases unmatched. The CDR3 length is 14 residues. The CDR3 is CASSLGTGGYGYTF. CDR3 coding DNA: TGCGCCAGCAGCTTGGGGACAGGGGGCTATGGCTACACCTTC.

This chain uses TRBV24-1 with TRBJ1-4; the match to TRBD1 covers 10 bases. With 7 bases clipped from V and 8 bases from J, the junction kept 3 bases outside the gene matches. This CDR3 has 13 residues. CDR1 KGHDR and CDR2 SFDVKD come from the germline V gene. CDR3 in amino acids: CATSPGQGEKLFF. The CDR3 DNA follows: TGTGCCACCAGCCCGGGACAGGGGGAAAAACTGTTTTTT.

This chain connects TRBV6-5 to TRBJ1-1; maybe TRBD1 (5 bases). The length of the CDR3 is 14 residues. In germline, CDR1 is MNHEY, CDR2 SVGAGI. Trimming left V 1 base short and J 1 base short, with 7 bases between. Here the CDR3 reads CASSYFDRNTEAFF. The CDR3 DNA reads TGTGCCAGCAGTTACTTTGACAGGAACACTGAAGCTTTCTTT.

The V gene is TRBV13, the J gene TRBJ1-4, with a weak D call TRBD1 (5 bases). V was cut by 5 bases and J by 0 bases, with 19 bases left in between. This CDR3 region has 18 residues. CDR1 and CDR2 (germline): PRHDT, FYEKMQ (reference sequence). This chain's CDR3 is CASSPWGSGGATNEKLFF. In DNA, the CDR3 is TGTGCCAGCAGCCCCTGGGGCTCTGGAGGGGCAACTAATGAAAAACTGTTTTTT.

This sequence joins TRBV3-1 (or the pseudogene TRBV3-2) and TRBJ1-1, with TRBD1 matching over 7 bases. CDR1 and CDR2 from the germline V gene are LGHDT and YNNKEL (reference sequence). CDR3 length equals 16 residues. Unmatched junction bases numbered 9, after V lost 4 bases and J lost 1 base. As DNA, the CDR3 is TGTGCCAGCAGCCTAGCCGACAGGGATAAGAACACTGAAGCTTTCTTT. Protein: CASSLADRDKNTEAFF.

This chain joins TRBV6-6 and TRBJ1-1, with D tentatively TRBD1 (6 bases). V was clipped by 5 bases and J by 3 bases, with 16 bases between them. In germline, CDR1 is MNHNY, CDR2 SVGAGI (reference sequence). The CDR3 runs to 15 residues. The CDR3 DNA reads as TGTGCCAGCAGTCTGAACGACAGGCGATACACTGAAGCTTTCTTT. Translating gives CASSLNDRRYTEAFF.

The J gene is TRBJ2-1, the V gene TRBV2, with D maybe TRBD2 (5 bases). The germline V gene encodes CDR1 SNHLY and CDR2 FYNNEI. CDR3 size: 13 residues. Trimming left V 0 bases short and J 5 bases short, with 5 bases between. DNA of the CDR3: TGTGCCAGCAGTGAAGCGGGAGACAATGAGCAGTTCTTC. Its protein is CASSEAGDNEQFF.